The rows below give T cell receptor beta chains drawn from one sample of a study of blood T cell repertoires in COVID-19. Clones were sequenced by immunoSEQ multiplex PCR, and TCRdb holds only the in-frame ones, with some missing. The repertoire holds 150,000 to 200,000 clones, with 80% to 85% as singletons. Sequencing was carried out using peripheral blood. The receptors originated from a woman aged 70-85 years with COVID-19, enrolled during active disease. Both conserved end residues are part of each CDR3.

j_gene: TRBJ1-4; len: 15; v_gene: TRBV9; CDR3aa: CASSALGTVHEKLFF
j_gene: TRBJ1-4; len: 15; v_gene: TRBV12-5; CDR3aa: CASGLQGDYNEKLFF
j_gene: TRBJ2-1; len: 17; v_gene: TRBV14; CDR3aa: CASSQLDTSLAYNEQFF
j_gene: TRBJ2-1; len: 16; v_gene: TRBV9; CDR3aa: CASNTESGRLYNEQFF
j_gene: TRBJ2-5; len: 16; v_gene: TRBV24-1; CDR3aa: CATSDDLTGGGETQYF
j_gene: TRBJ1-1; len: 16; v_gene: TRBV28; CDR3aa: CASGWGRGRGGTEAFF
j_gene: TRBJ1-1; len: 13; v_gene: TRBV10-2; CDR3aa: CASSDAMNTEAFF
j_gene: TRBJ1-1; len: 13; v_gene: TRBV10-3; CDR3aa: CAISEPPNTEAFF
j_gene: TRBJ2-3; len: 17; v_gene: TRBV24-1; CDR3aa: CATSDPTSGTHSGPQYF
j_gene: TRBJ2-5; len: 15; v_gene: TRBV14; CDR3aa: CASSRGGRERETQYF
j_gene: TRBJ1-2; len: 13; v_gene: TRBV28; CDR3aa: CASSSLRGVGYTF
j_gene: TRBJ2-3; len: 14; v_gene: TRBV9; CDR3aa: CASSVQGASGTQYF
j_gene: TRBJ1-2; len: 13; v_gene: TRBV9; CDR3aa: CASSSRGGYGYTF
j_gene: TRBJ2-2; len: 14; v_gene: TRBV5-1; CDR3aa: CASSLDSSAGELFF
j_gene: TRBJ1-2; len: 11; v_gene: TRBV30; CDR3aa: CAWSVEWGYTF
j_gene: TRBJ1-5; len: 15; v_gene: TRBV28; CDR3aa: CASSPPGQGNQPQHF
j_gene: TRBJ1-5; len: 15; v_gene: TRBV28; CDR3aa: CASSFQDRRRQPQHF
j_gene: TRBJ1-2; len: 14; v_gene: TRBV6-5; CDR3aa: CASSPGTGDYGYTF
j_gene: TRBJ2-3; len: 15; v_gene: TRBV6-5; CDR3aa: CASSQLGLQSDTQYF
j_gene: TRBJ2-1; len: 18; v_gene: TRBV5-1; CDR3aa: CASSPGTSGRAPGNEQFF
j_gene: TRBJ1-1; len: 13; v_gene: TRBV6-2/TRBV6-3; CDR3aa: CASSPTVSGVAFF
j_gene: TRBJ1-4; len: 15; v_gene: TRBV6-6; CDR3aa: CASSETGTGLEKLFF
j_gene: TRBJ1-1; len: 14; v_gene: TRBV9; CDR3aa: CASSVDGMNTEAFF
j_gene: TRBJ2-2; len: 13; v_gene: TRBV7-3; CDR3aa: CASRRGPTGELFF
j_gene: TRBJ2-7; len: 15; v_gene: TRBV10-3; CDR3aa: CAISDPTGPTGEQYF
j_gene: TRBJ2-1; len: 14; v_gene: TRBV4-1; CDR3aa: CASSQFVERNEQFF
j_gene: TRBJ2-1; len: 16; v_gene: TRBV7-9; CDR3aa: CASSPNSGQGHNEQFF
j_gene: TRBJ2-1; len: 13; v_gene: TRBV29-1; CDR3aa: CSVEGLAGNEQFF
j_gene: TRBJ1-5; len: 13; v_gene: TRBV7-2; CDR3aa: CASSLMRDLPQHF
j_gene: TRBJ1-2; len: 16; v_gene: TRBV12-5; CDR3aa: CASGLVISTSNYGYTF
j_gene: TRBJ1-2; len: 13; v_gene: TRBV28; CDR3aa: CASSYDREYGYTF
j_gene: TRBJ2-7; len: 19; v_gene: TRBV14; CDR3aa: CASSQGAGLAGLTPYEQYF
j_gene: TRBJ1-1; len: 12; v_gene: TRBV15; CDR3aa: CATSTHGDEAFF
j_gene: TRBJ2-7; len: 15; v_gene: TRBV4-2; CDR3aa: CASSQEQAGGSEQYF
j_gene: TRBJ1-1; len: 12; v_gene: TRBV28; CDR3aa: CASASGAPEAFF
j_gene: TRBJ2-7; len: 13; v_gene: TRBV29-1; CDR3aa: CSVGLAGAVEQYF
j_gene: TRBJ2-2; len: 14; v_gene: TRBV28; CDR3aa: CASTTSRSGGELFF
j_gene: TRBJ2-7; len: 13; v_gene: TRBV6-5; CDR3aa: CASSWTGEYEQYF
j_gene: TRBJ1-5; len: 14; v_gene: TRBV6-5; CDR3aa: CASSPVSSNQPQHF
j_gene: TRBJ1-2; len: 14; v_gene: TRBV30; CDR3aa: CAWSRDSPNYGYTF
j_gene: TRBJ2-3; len: 15; v_gene: TRBV18; CDR3aa: CASSPQGGYTDTQYF
j_gene: TRBJ1-6; len: 17; v_gene: TRBV5-1; CDR3aa: CASSLGITGGYNSPLHF
j_gene: TRBJ1-6; len: 15; v_gene: TRBV9; CDR3aa: CASSVGTGLNSPLHF
j_gene: TRBJ1-1; len: 15; v_gene: TRBV18; CDR3aa: CASSAVDLVNTEAFF
j_gene: TRBJ1-1; len: 15; v_gene: TRBV28; CDR3aa: CASRSAGSGDTEAFF
j_gene: TRBJ1-1; len: 14; v_gene: TRBV19; CDR3aa: CASSIARDLKEAFF
j_gene: TRBJ2-1; len: 15; v_gene: TRBV7-9; CDR3aa: CASSLVGSGYNEQFF
j_gene: TRBJ2-1; len: 14; v_gene: TRBV5-1; CDR3aa: CASSLSGRGSEQFF
j_gene: TRBJ2-4; len: 14; v_gene: TRBV2; CDR3aa: CASSEARKQAVQYF
j_gene: TRBJ1-2; len: 15; v_gene: TRBV7-3; CDR3aa: CASALSGQEAYGYTF
j_gene: TRBJ1-2; len: 14; v_gene: TRBV6-5; CDR3aa: CASSTGAANYGYTF
j_gene: TRBJ2-2; len: 15; v_gene: TRBV7-7; CDR3aa: CASSRRGPGTGELFF
j_gene: TRBJ1-1; len: 14; v_gene: TRBV6-5; CDR3aa: CASTAGTRRTEAFF